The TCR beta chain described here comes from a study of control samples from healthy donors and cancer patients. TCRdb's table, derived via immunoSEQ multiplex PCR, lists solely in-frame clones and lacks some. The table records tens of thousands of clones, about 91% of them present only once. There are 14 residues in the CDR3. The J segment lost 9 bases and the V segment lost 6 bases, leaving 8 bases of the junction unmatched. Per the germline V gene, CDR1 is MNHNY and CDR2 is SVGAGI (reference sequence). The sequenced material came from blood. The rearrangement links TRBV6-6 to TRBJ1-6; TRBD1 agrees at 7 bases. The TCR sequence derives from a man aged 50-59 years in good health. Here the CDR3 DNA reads TGTGCCAGCAGAGTGGACAGGTTGTTTTCACCCCTCCACTTT. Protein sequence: CASRVDRLFSPLHF.